The next 3 T cell receptor beta chains were all read from a single sample in a study of tissue T cells after allogeneic stem cell transplantation. As for time point: mouse harvest day 14 after allogeneic transplant. Mouse grafts combined 10^7 T-cell-depleted bone marrow cells with 10^6 splenic CD5+ T cells. Clones were sequenced by immunoSEQ multiplex PCR, and TCRdb holds only the in-frame ones, with some missing. The sample lists several thousand clones, roughly 32% occurring once. The specimen was skin. The receptors originated from a female BALB/c mouse given C57BL/6 T cells with graft-versus-host disease after an allogeneic hematopoietic cell transplant.

This clone was picked up a small number of times. Genes and germline come from the mouse. The sequenced fragment ends 1 residue before the CDR3 boundary, so the rest is inferred from the germline J gene. The chain joins TRBV26 to TRBJ2-5; D is unclear. The V gene lost 3 bases and the J gene lost 0 bases, with 1 base spanning the gap. From germline, CDR1 is KGHPV and CDR2 FQNQEV (reference sequence). This CDR3 has 12 amino acids. Here the CDR3 reads CASSLNQDTQYF. The sequenced part of the CDR3 DNA is TGTGCCAGCAGTCTCAACCAAGACACCCAGTAC. Together with reference TRBV26 and TRBJ2-5, the CDR3 gives the full variable domain: NSKVIQTPRYLVKGQGQKAKMRCIPEKGHPVVFWYQQNKNNEFKFLINFQNQEVLQQIDMTEKRFSAECPSNSPCSLEIQSSEAGDSALYLCASSLNQDTQYFGPGTRLLVL.

Note on this clone: Gene names refer to mouse genes. The CDR3 end falls 1 residue outside the read, so it is completed with the germline J gene. The chain has TRBV13-3 and TRBJ2-7; D may be TRBD1 (5 bases). V dropped 2 bases and J dropped 0 bases, with 6 bases sitting between them. This CDR3 region has 13 residues. Per germline, CDR1 NNHDY and CDR2 SYVADS. The CDR3 spells CASSERGSYEQYF. The part of the CDR3 DNA that was read is TGTGCCAGCAGTGAAAGGGGCTCCTATGAACAGTAC.

This clone rates as medium-sized (0.01 to 0.1%). Gene names are mouse gene names. The CDR3 end is not reached by the read, which stops 1 residue before it; the germline J gene fills it in. J is TRBJ1-4 and V is TRBV26; D gene unclear. Germline V lookup: CDR1 KGHPV, CDR2 FQNQEV (reference sequence). This CDR3 spans 12 amino acids. The V and J ends lost 2 bases and 5 bases respectively, with 3 bases between them. The sequenced part of the CDR3 DNA is TGTGCCAGCAGTCTGAGGAACGAAAGATTATTT. Residues: CASSLRNERLF. The entire CDR3 sequence reads CASSLRNERLFF.